The 8 T cell receptor beta chains listed next were all sequenced from one sample in a study of blood T cell repertoires in COVID-19 (dated by TCRdb to about 2020). To prepare the library, the immunoSEQ multiplex PCR assay was applied. The table comes from immuneACCESS by way of TCRdb, which keeps in-frame sequences with V and J called. Part of the clones is missing from these tables; in studies checked, under half for an unresolved V gene and the rest for unknown reasons. The table for this sample lists hundreds of thousands of clones; 85% to 90% of them were counted only once. Around 7.9% of the sample comes from the top ten. Sample: peripheral blood. The receptors stem from a woman in her seventies with COVID-19, enrolled during active disease.

V usage is TRBV2 and J usage is TRBJ1-3; D is ambiguous. The V end was cut by 4 bases, the J end by 0 bases, with 10 bases between. Germline-derived CDR1 and CDR2 are SNHLY and FYNNEI. The CDR3 has 15 residues. The CDR3 sequence: CASSARVYSGNTIYF. CDR3 coding DNA: TGTGCCAGCAGTGCGCGGGTATACTCTGGAAACACCATATATTTT.

The CDR3 protein is CASSGQGATDTQYF. The CDR3 region has the DNA TGCGCCAGCAGCGGACAGGGGGCGACAGATACGCAGTATTTT. The rearrangement uses TRBV5-1 and TRBJ2-3, with 11 bases aligning to TRBD1. The germline CDR1 and CDR2 sequences are SGHRS and YFSETQ. Trimming cost V 4 bases and J 3 bases; bases outside gene matches: 1. This CDR3 comprises 14 residues.

The chain is built from TRBV6-5 and TRBJ1-1; D gene uncertain. Looked up from germline, CDR1 is MNHEY and CDR2 is SVGAGI. The CDR3 is 14 amino acids. Trimming left V 0 bases short and J 8 bases short, with 13 bases between. This chain's CDR3 is CASSYSTAYGEAFF. The CDR3 coding sequence is TGTGCCAGCAGTTACTCGACCGCCTACGGGGAAGCTTTCTTT.

The chain combines TRBV4-2 with TRBJ1-5, with no clear D. The CDR3 has 17 residues. V lost 0 bases and J lost 2, with 14 bases in between. Germline lookup yields CDR1 LGHNA and CDR2 YNFKEQ. CDR3 loop: CASSQELFRSGNQPQHF. The CDR3 region has the DNA TGTGCCAGCAGCCAAGAGTTGTTCAGGTCGGGCAATCAGCCCCAGCATTTT.

The V call is TRBV2, the J call TRBJ1-2, with TRBD1 matching over 8 bases. Germline lookup yields CDR1 SNHLY and CDR2 FYNNEI. This CDR3 is built from 15 residues. Losses at the gene ends were 1 base for V and 8 bases for J; bases not matched to a gene: 9. CDR3 sequence: CASSEGADRAEGYTF. The DNA for the CDR3 is TGTGCCAGCAGTGAAGGGGCGGACAGGGCGGAAGGCTACACCTTC.

The CDR3 reads CAITRHGGVAEAFF. The CDR3, as DNA: TGTGCCATCACTCGACACGGAGGGGTAGCTGAAGCTTTCTTT. The chain employs TRBV10-3 and TRBJ1-1; weak D call: TRBD1 (5 bases). CDR3 length equals 14 residues. Germline V CDR1 and CDR2: ENHRY, SYGVKD. V lost 7 bases and J 6 bases, leaving 18 bases between the germline ends.

This sequence joins TRBV19 and TRBJ1-4; the match to TRBD1 covers 7 bases. Losses at the gene ends were 5 bases for V and 10 bases for J; bases not matched to a gene: 13. Germline CDR1 is LNHDA and CDR2 is SQIVND (reference sequence). This CDR3 has 15 amino acids. The CDR3 DNA is TGTGCCAGTAGTTTCGACAGGGCCCCGGGTGTAAAACTGTTTTTT. Amino acid sequence: CASSFDRAPGVKLFF.

The chain recombines TRBV19 with TRBJ2-7, with a tentative D call TRBD2 (5 bases). The CDR3 has 15 amino acids. Trimming removed 4 bases from V and 4 bases from J, with 17 bases in between. Germline CDR1 and CDR2: LNHDA and SQIVND (reference sequence). CDR3: CASSTDSNPTYEQYF. The CDR3, as DNA: TGTGCCAGTAGTACGGACTCTAACCCAACGTACGAGCAGTACTTC.